These 21 T cell receptor beta chains originate from one sample sequenced in a study of T-cell memory formation after mild COVID-19. TCRdb re-called the 5' RACE reads through MiXCR, storing one row per CDR3 protein. The sample has 240,000 or so distinct CDR3 sequences, 9.4% seen once. The sequenced sample was PBMCs or a T cell subset sorted from them (not recorded which). The source is a man between 18 and 29 years old who had mild COVID-19 (a few samples of this study predate the infection). Cell type and time point are not known.

This clonotype came up a few times. The chain links TRBV7-9 to TRBJ1-1; D is unclear. V lost 2 bases, J lost 1 base, and 8 bases lay in between. The length of the CDR3 is 14 residues. CDR1 and CDR2 (germline): SEHNR, FQNEAQ (reference sequence). As DNA, the CDR3 is TGTGCCAGCAGCTTATTCGAAAGGAACACTGAAGCTTTCTTT. Protein sequence: CASSLFERNTEAFF.

The chain combines TRBV4-2 with TRBJ2-3; 7 nucleotides line up with TRBD2. With V trimmed by 6 bases and J by 0 bases, 12 bases remained unmatched. This CDR3 has 17 residues. Per the germline V gene, CDR1 is LGHNA and CDR2 is YNFKEQ. This CDR3 reads CASRHTSRAGSTDTQYF. The CDR3 bases are TGTGCCAGCAGGCACACATCCAGAGCGGGGAGCACAGATACGCAGTATTTT.

The chain combines TRBV15 with TRBJ1-5; D unresolved. The CDR3 runs 15 residues. Germline values: CDR1 LNHNV, CDR2 YYDKDF (reference sequence). V shed 4 bases and J shed 4 bases, with 14 bases lying between them. CDR3 sequence reads: CATSTLDGINQPQHF. The DNA of the CDR3 is TGTGCCACCAGCACCTTAGATGGGATAAATCAGCCCCAGCATTTT.

The chain couples TRBV5-6 to TRBJ2-2; D perhaps matches TRBD1 (6 bases). The CDR3 is 18 amino acids. Trimming took 0 bases from V and 5 from J, leaving 20 bases between them. CDR1 and CDR2 (germline): SGHDT, YYEEEE. CDR3 residues: CASSLGTTGFVGTGELFF. CDR3 bases: TGTGCCAGCAGCTTGGGAACTACAGGGTTCGTGGGGACCGGGGAGCTGTTTTTT.

This clonotype was counted between two and nine times. The chain joins TRBV6-2 or TRBV6-3 to TRBJ2-7; 7 bases line up with TRBD2. The V gene's germline CDR1 is MNHEY and CDR2 SVGEGT. Trimming cost V 2 bases and J 0 bases; bases outside gene matches: 7. CDR3 length: 16 amino acids. The CDR3 protein is CASSYKNGGISYEQYV. In nucleotides, the CDR3 is TGTGCCAGCAGTTACAAGAACGGGGGGATCTCCTACGAGCAGTACGTC.

In its sample, this clonotype was seen a few times. The rearrangement uses TRBV5-1 and TRBJ2-3; 7 positions match TRBD1. The germline CDR1 and CDR2 sequences are SGHRS and YFSETQ. V dropped 4 bases and J dropped 4; count of bases not matched to a gene: 9. This CDR3 has 15 amino acids. The CDR3 DNA sequence: TGCGCCAGCAGCCCGTCGACAGGGACGTCAGATACGCAGTATTTT. Protein sequence: CASSPSTGTSDTQYF.

The chain links TRBV7-3 to TRBJ2-1; TRBD1 matches 8 bases. The V gene end was trimmed by 2 bases and the J gene end by 10 bases; junction bases not matched to a gene: 4. Germline V gene sequence: CDR1 SGHTA, CDR2 FQGTGA. CDR3 length: 13 amino acids. CDR3 nucleotide sequence: TGTGCCAGCAGCTTAGTGGACAGGGCCGAGCAGTTCTTC. Amino acid sequence: CASSLVDRAEQFF.

This clonotype turned up a few times. The rearrangement joins TRBV7-2 to TRBJ1-6, with D possibly matching TRBD1 (6 bases). Germline-derived CDR1 and CDR2 are SGHTA and FQGNSA. Trimming took 1 base from V and 7 from J, leaving 14 bases between them. The length of the CDR3 is 16 residues. CDR3 DNA sequence: TGTGCCAGCAGCTTAGGCATAGGGCAGGGGAATTCACCCCTCCACTTT. This codes for CASSLGIGQGNSPLHF. Variable domain in full (rest from reference TRBV7-2 and TRBJ1-6): GAGVSQSPSNKVTEKGKDVELRCDPISGHTALYWYRQSLGQGLEFLIYFQGNSAPDKSGLPSDRFSAERTGGSVSTLTIQRTQQEDSAVYLCASSLGIGQGNSPLHFGNGTRLTVT.

J is TRBJ2-1 and V is TRBV5-1; possibly TRBD1 or TRBD2 for D (5 bases each). V was clipped by 1 base and J by 8 bases, with 16 bases between them. The germline V gene has CDR1 SGHRS and CDR2 YFSETQ. The CDR3 runs 15 residues. CDR3 sequence: CASSLLGPLRDEQFF. DNA for the CDR3: TGCGCCAGCAGCTTGTTGGGGCCGCTGAGGGATGAGCAGTTCTTC.

The chain couples TRBV4-3 to TRBJ1-3; D is uncertain. V lost 1 base and J lost 3, with 7 bases in between. The CDR3 is made up of 14 amino acids. The germline V gene has CDR1 LGHNA and CDR2 YSLEER. CDR3 protein: CASSQVYGGNTIYF. The CDR3 region has the DNA TGCGCCAGCAGCCAAGTTTACGGTGGAAACACCATATATTTT.

The chain employs TRBV7-9 and TRBJ2-2, with TRBD1 matching 9 bases. The CDR3 is 14 amino acids. Germline assignment: CDR1 SEHNR and CDR2 FQNEAQ (reference sequence). Germline trimming cut 2 bases from V and 6 bases from J; bases unmatched to any gene: 1. The CDR3: CASSLYRGPGELFF. Written as DNA, the CDR3 is TGTGCCAGCAGCTTATACAGGGGGCCCGGGGAGCTGTTTTTT.

This clonotype has at least ten counts. The genes are TRBV5-1 and TRBJ2-3, with unresolved D. The CDR3 runs 14 residues. The V end was cut by 5 bases, the J end by 1 base, with 11 bases between. Germline V gene lookup returns CDR1 SGHRS and CDR2 YFSETQ. CDR3: CASRNSFGTDTQYF. The CDR3 bases are TGCGCCAGCAGAAACAGCTTCGGCACAGATACGCAGTATTTT.

This clonotype was seen more than once but under ten times. V and J are TRBV7-2 and TRBJ2-5; TRBD1 matches at 9 bases. The CDR3 has 16 residues. From germline, CDR1 is SGHTA and CDR2 FQGNSA. V shed 4 bases, J shed 4 bases, and the junction held 10 bases outside the gene matches. CDR3 bases: TGTGCCAGCAGCTCCGCCGGGACAGGGAATGGAGAGACCCAGTACTTC. Its translation: CASSSAGTGNGETQYF. The full variable domain, with the rest looked up from reference TRBV7-2 and TRBJ2-5, is GAGVSQSPSNKVTEKGKDVELRCDPISGHTALYWYRQSLGQGLEFLIYFQGNSAPDKSGLPSDRFSAERTGGSVSTLTIQRTQQEDSAVYLCASSSAGTGNGETQYFGPGTRLLVL.

In this sample, this clonotype turned up a few times. The chain recombines TRBV29-1 with TRBJ1-2; TRBD1 is a possible D gene (6 bases). Trimming shortened V by 3 bases and J by 6 bases, and 20 bases separated the two germline ends. There are 15 residues in the CDR3. The germline gives CDR1 SQVTM, CDR2 ANQGSEA. The CDR3 here is CSVDEQTGPSDGYTF. The CDR3 region has the DNA TGCAGCGTTGATGAACAAACAGGGCCTTCTGATGGCTACACCTTC.

This clonotype was recorded a few times. V is TRBV7-2 and J is TRBJ1-6; possibly TRBD1 for D (6 bases). CDR1 is SGHTA and CDR2 is FQGNSA in the germline V gene. The V gene lost 0 bases and the J gene lost 10 bases, with 13 bases spanning the gap. The CDR3 extends over 15 amino acids. The CDR3 loop reads CASSLASGAGSPLHF. The CDR3, as DNA: TGTGCCAGCAGCTTAGCTTCAGGGGCAGGGTCACCCCTCCACTTT.

Many counts were recorded for this clonotype. The chain uses TRBV24-1 and TRBJ2-1; 9 nucleotides match TRBD1. The germline V gene has CDR1 KGHDR and CDR2 SFDVKD. The ends lost 4 bases at V and 8 bases at J; junction bases unmatched: 11. This CDR3 is 16 amino acids long. The CDR3 sequence is CATSEPGTGTPDEQFF. The CDR3, as DNA: TGTGCCACCAGTGAGCCCGGGACAGGGACTCCCGATGAGCAGTTCTTC.

This sequence joins TRBV10-3 and TRBJ2-5; D remains unclear. Germline V gene data show CDR1 as ENHRY and CDR2 as SYGVKD. The CDR3 consists of 9 residues. The ends were cut back, 10 bases at V and 5 bases at J, with 5 bases in the middle. The CDR3 loop is CATKETQYF. As DNA, the CDR3 is TGTGCCACGAAGGAGACCCAGTACTTC.

This clonotype was detected a few times. This chain uses TRBV12-3 or TRBV12-4 with TRBJ2-3; 11 positions match TRBD1. V gave up 4 bases and J gave up 2 bases; unmatched junction bases: 14. The CDR3 has 19 amino acids. The CDR3 region has the DNA TGTGCCAGCAGTTACATCTGGACAGGGGGCTTGTGGGACACAGATACGCAGTATTTT. This sequence encodes CASSYIWTGGLWDTDTQYF.

This clonotype was recorded many times. The rearrangement joins TRBV6-5 to TRBJ1-2, with a possible D match to TRBD1 (5 bases). The germline gives CDR1 MNHEY, CDR2 SVGAGI. This CDR3 contains 13 residues. The germline V and J ends were trimmed by 4 bases and 8 bases, with 14 bases remaining between them. This CDR3 is CASSLRGALGYTF. In DNA form, the CDR3 reads TGTGCCAGCAGTTTACGTGGGGCCCTAGGCTACACCTTC.

The chain links TRBV4-1 to TRBJ1-1, with D unclear. Looked up from germline, CDR1 is MGHRA and CDR2 is YSYEKL. Trimming cost V 1 base and J 7 bases, with 10 bases left between them. The CDR3 is 13 residues long. CDR3 sequence: CASSQAGPYEAFF. CDR3 nucleotide sequence: TGCGCCAGCAGCCAAGCAGGCCCTTATGAAGCTTTCTTT.

V gene TRBV2 combines with J gene TRBJ1-1, with 7 nucleotides matching TRBD1. Germline CDR1 reads SNHLY; CDR2 reads FYNNEI. V lost 7 bases and J lost 7; bases outside the gene matches: 3. The CDR3 sequence is 11 residues long. Written as DNA, the CDR3 is TGTGCCAGCATTCAGGGGGGTGAAGCTTTCTTT. Its protein product is CASIQGGEAFF. The complete variable domain, with remaining parts taken from reference TRBV2 and TRBJ1-1, reads EPEVTQTPSHQVTQMGQEVILRCVPISNHLYFYWYRQILGQKVEFLVSFYNNEISEKSEIFDDQFSVERPDGSNFTLKIRSTKLEDSAMYFCASIQGGEAFFGQGTRLTVV.